These 17 T cell receptor beta chains share one sample of origin, sequenced in a study of blood T cell repertoires in COVID-19. The assay was immunoSEQ multiplex PCR, and TCRdb's table has in-frame clones only and misses some. The data show around 79,000 clones, 83% seen once. Sample: peripheral blood. The receptors stem from a woman aged 60-70 years with acute or convalescent COVID-19.

The chain recombines TRBV11-2 with TRBJ1-5; possibly TRBD1 for D (5 bases). This CDR3 comprises 13 residues. The V and J ends lost 5 bases and 6 bases respectively, with 11 bases between them. Germline V CDR1 and CDR2: SGHAT, FQNNGV. The CDR3 sequence is CASSPHQGQPQHF. The DNA of the CDR3 is TGTGCCAGCAGCCCCCACCAGGGTCAGCCCCAGCATTTT. Combining the CDR3 with reference TRBV11-2 and TRBJ1-5 gives the whole variable domain EAGVAQSPRYKIIEKRQSVAFWCNPISGHATLYWYQQILGQGPKLLIQFQNNGVVDDSQLPKDRFSAERLKGVDSTLKIQPAKLEDSAVYLCASSPHQGQPQHFGDGTRLSIL.

The genes are TRBV6-6 and TRBJ1-3; D is unresolved. Trimming removed 2 bases from V and 1 base from J, with 12 bases in between. CDR3 size: 16 residues. Per the germline V gene, CDR1 is MNHNY and CDR2 is SVGAGI (reference sequence). The CDR3 is CASSYTETPSGNTIYF. The CDR3 nucleotides are TGTGCCAGCAGTTACACCGAGACACCGTCTGGAAACACCATATATTTT.

This chain connects TRBV30 to TRBJ1-1, with D tentatively TRBD1 (5 bases). The CDR3 has 13 residues. V lost 1 base and J 6 bases, leaving 12 bases between the germline ends. The germline CDR1 and CDR2 sequences are GTSNPN and SVGIG (reference sequence). The CDR3 loop reads CAWSGGGGSEAFF. The CDR3 bases are TGTGCCTGGAGTGGCGGGGGGGGGTCTGAAGCTTTCTTT.

The table lists this clone with a few counts. The rearrangement uses TRBV7-2 and TRBJ1-1; a possible D gene is TRBD1 (6 bases). The CDR3 is 16 residues long. The V end lost 1 base, the J end lost 0 bases, and 12 bases lay between the germline ends. Germline V gene sequence: CDR1 SGHTA, CDR2 FQGNSA. In DNA form, the CDR3 reads TGTGCCAGCAGCTTAGACTCAGGGGCAATGAACACTGAAGCTTTCTTT. Amino acids: CASSLDSGAMNTEAFF.

The chain uses TRBV6-5 and TRBJ2-5; D unclear. The ends were cut back, 6 bases at V and 5 bases at J, with 13 bases in the middle. Per germline, CDR1 MNHEY and CDR2 SVGAGI. The length of the CDR3 is 13 residues. The CDR3 reads CASSILPRETQYF. The DNA of the CDR3 is TGTGCCAGCAGCATCCTCCCCCGGGAGACCCAGTACTTC.

V and J are TRBV19 and TRBJ1-2, with 9 bases lining up with TRBD1. Germline lookup yields CDR1 LNHDA and CDR2 SQIVND (reference sequence). After removal of 5 bases from V and 11 bases from J, the junction contained 15 bases not matched to a gene. This CDR3 is built from 15 residues. The CDR3 loop is CASSFTTGGVSLYTF. The CDR3 DNA is TGTGCCAGTAGTTTCACGACAGGGGGGGTCTCGCTGTACACCTTC.

This clone showed up just once. The chain couples TRBV5-1 to TRBJ1-6, with unresolved D. Germline V gene data show CDR1 as SGHRS and CDR2 as YFSETQ. The CDR3 is 14 amino acids. V was clipped by 4 bases and J by 10 bases, with 15 bases between them. Here the CDR3 DNA reads TGCGCCAGCAGCCTCGGGGAGGGTGGCTCACCCCTCCACTTT. Residues: CASSLGEGGSPLHF.

The chain recombines TRBV5-1 with TRBJ1-1; 8 bases fit TRBD1. The trim removed 3 bases at V and 0 bases at J, leaving 1 base unmatched. The CDR3 covers 14 residues. Germline V gene data show CDR1 as SGHRS and CDR2 as YFSETQ. This CDR3 reads CASSSDRVNTEAFF. DNA for the CDR3: TGCGCCAGCAGCTCGGACAGGGTGAACACTGAAGCTTTCTTT.

This chain uses TRBV15 with TRBJ2-7; 8 nucleotides align to TRBD2. The germline CDR1 and CDR2 sequences are LNHNV and YYDKDF (reference sequence). This CDR3 is 15 amino acids long. With 1 base clipped from V and 5 bases from J, the junction kept 7 bases outside the gene matches. The CDR3 loop reads CATSRVAGGANEQYF. The CDR3 DNA reads TGTGCCACCAGCAGAGTTGCCGGGGGGGCCAACGAGCAGTACTTC.

The gene calls are TRBV7-3 and TRBJ1-2, with TRBD1 matching 8 bases. CDR1 SGHTA and CDR2 FQGTGA come from the germline V gene. This CDR3 comprises 16 residues. V shed 5 bases, J shed 2 bases, and the junction held 10 bases outside the gene matches. The CDR3: CASSQGGTGVNYGYTF. CDR3 sequence (DNA): TGTGCCAGCAGCCAGGGTGGGACAGGCGTCAACTATGGCTACACCTTC.

This sequence joins TRBV5-8 and TRBJ1-5, with TRBD1 identical over 9 bases. Unmatched junction bases numbered 8, after V lost 4 bases and J lost 6 bases. CDR3 size: 15 residues. Germline loops: CDR1 SGHTS, CDR2 YDEGEE. The CDR3 region is CASSPGTGNAQPQHF. In nucleotides, the CDR3 is TGTGCCAGCAGCCCCGGGACAGGGAATGCTCAGCCCCAGCATTTT.

The V and J genes are TRBV3-1 (or the pseudogene TRBV3-2) and TRBJ2-7; 8 bases agree with TRBD1. J gave up 0 bases and V 0 bases, and 4 bases lay outside the gene matches. Germline V gene sequence: CDR1 LGHDT, CDR2 YNNKEL (reference sequence). This CDR3 has 16 amino acids. Here the CDR3 DNA reads TGTGCCAGCAGCCAAGATACAGGGGGAATCTCCTACGAGCAGTACTTC. The encoded protein is CASSQDTGGISYEQYF.

This chain links TRBV20-1 with TRBJ2-3; D is ambiguous. CDR1 and CDR2 (germline): DFQATT, SNEGSKA (reference sequence). Trimming removed 1 base at V and 14 bases at J, with 13 bases between. There are 11 residues in the CDR3. As DNA, the CDR3 is TGCAGTGCTAGAGCAACCTCCTACGGGTATTTT. It is translated as CSARATSYGYF.

The chain couples TRBV19 to TRBJ1-1; a possible D gene is TRBD1 (6 bases). The V gene lost 7 bases and the J gene lost 5 bases, with 14 bases spanning the gap. Per germline, CDR1 LNHDA and CDR2 SQIVND (reference sequence). The CDR3 runs to 13 residues. The CDR3 region is CASTVKRGTEAFF. The CDR3 region has the DNA TGTGCCAGTACGGTGAAGAGGGGGACTGAAGCTTTCTTT. Full variable domain (missing parts from reference TRBV19 and TRBJ1-1): DGGITQSPKYLFRKEGQNVTLSCEQNLNHDAMYWYRQDPGQGLRLIYYSQIVNDFQKGDIAEGYSVSREKKESFPLTVTSAQKNPTAFYLCASTVKRGTEAFFGQGTRLTVV.

The V and J genes are TRBV3-1 (or the pseudogene TRBV3-2) and TRBJ2-1; 8 bases match TRBD2. CDR1 and CDR2 (germline): LGHDT, YNNKEL (reference sequence). V was pared by 1 base and J by 14 bases, with 7 bases of the junction left unmatched. The CDR3 totals 13 residues. CDR3: CASSQVPGREEFF. CDR3 nucleotide sequence: TGTGCCAGCAGCCAAGTACCCGGGCGGGAGGAGTTCTTC.

The V gene is TRBV5-1, the J gene TRBJ1-4, with 7 positions matching TRBD1. With 4 bases clipped from V and 1 base from J, the junction kept 10 bases outside the gene matches. There are 17 residues in the CDR3. Germline assignment: CDR1 SGHRS and CDR2 YFSETQ. CDR3 nucleotides: TGCGCCAGCAGCCCCCAAGGGGGCAGAGGAACTAATGAAAAACTGTTTTTT. As protein: CASSPQGGRGTNEKLFF.

The gene calls are TRBV18 and TRBJ2-3; 8 nucleotides match TRBD1. J lost 0 bases, V lost 5 bases, and 7 bases had no gene match. The CDR3 is 16 amino acids. Germline V gene lookup returns CDR1 KGHSH and CDR2 LQKENI. CDR3 residues: CASSAPGQASTDTQYF. The CDR3 DNA sequence: TGTGCCAGCTCAGCGCCGGGACAGGCTAGCACAGATACGCAGTATTTT.